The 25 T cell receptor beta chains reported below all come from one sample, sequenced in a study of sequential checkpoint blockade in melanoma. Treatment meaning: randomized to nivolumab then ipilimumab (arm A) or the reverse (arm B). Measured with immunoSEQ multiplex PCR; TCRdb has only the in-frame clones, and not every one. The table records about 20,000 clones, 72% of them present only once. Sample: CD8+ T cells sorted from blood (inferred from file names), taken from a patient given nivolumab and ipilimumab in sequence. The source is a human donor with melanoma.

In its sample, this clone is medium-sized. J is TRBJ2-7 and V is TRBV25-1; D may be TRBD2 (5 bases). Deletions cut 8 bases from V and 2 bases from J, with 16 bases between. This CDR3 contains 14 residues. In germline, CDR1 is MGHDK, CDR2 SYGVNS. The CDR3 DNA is TGTGCCAGCCGGTTTGGGCGGGCTCCCTACGAGCAGTACTTC. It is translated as CASRFGRAPYEQYF.

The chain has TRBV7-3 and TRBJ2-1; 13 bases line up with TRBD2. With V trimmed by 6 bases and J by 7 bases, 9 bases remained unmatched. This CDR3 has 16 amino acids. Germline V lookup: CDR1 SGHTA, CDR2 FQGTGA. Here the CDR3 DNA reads TGTGCCAGCAGTCGGAGGACTAGCGGGAGAATGAATGAGCAGTTCTTC. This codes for CASSRRTSGRMNEQFF.

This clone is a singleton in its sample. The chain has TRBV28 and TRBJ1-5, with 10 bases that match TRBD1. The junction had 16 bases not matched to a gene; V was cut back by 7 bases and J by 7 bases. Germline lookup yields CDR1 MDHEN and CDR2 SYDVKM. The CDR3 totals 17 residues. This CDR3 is CASNPGQGPRYAQPQHF. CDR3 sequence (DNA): TGTGCCAGCAACCCGGGACAGGGGCCCCGTTACGCCCAGCCCCAGCATTTT.

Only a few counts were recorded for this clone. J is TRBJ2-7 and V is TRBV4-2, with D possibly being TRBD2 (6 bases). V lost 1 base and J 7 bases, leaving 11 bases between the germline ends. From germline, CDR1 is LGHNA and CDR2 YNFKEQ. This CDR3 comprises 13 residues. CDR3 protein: CASSQGWGEEQYF. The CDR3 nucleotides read TGTGCCAGCAGCCAAGGGTGGGGGGAGGAGCAGTACTTC.

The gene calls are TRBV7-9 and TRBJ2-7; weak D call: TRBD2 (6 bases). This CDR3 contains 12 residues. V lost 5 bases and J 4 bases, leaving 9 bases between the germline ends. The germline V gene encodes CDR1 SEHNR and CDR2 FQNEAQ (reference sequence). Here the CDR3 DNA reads TGTGCCAGCAGCGCGGGGACTTACGAGCAGTACTTC. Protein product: CASSAGTYEQYF.

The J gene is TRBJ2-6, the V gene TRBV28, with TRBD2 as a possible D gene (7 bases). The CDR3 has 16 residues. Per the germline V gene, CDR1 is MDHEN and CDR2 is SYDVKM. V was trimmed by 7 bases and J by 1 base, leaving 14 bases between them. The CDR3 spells CASNPGGRSGANVLTF. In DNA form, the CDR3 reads TGTGCCAGCAATCCGGGGGGCCGATCTGGGGCCAACGTCCTGACTTTC. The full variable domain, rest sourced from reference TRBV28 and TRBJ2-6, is DVKVTQSSRYLVKRTGEKVFLECVQDMDHENMFWYRQDPGLGLRLIYFSYDVKMKEKGDIPEGYSVSREKKERFSLILESASTNQTSMYLCASNPGGRSGANVLTFGAGSRLTVL.

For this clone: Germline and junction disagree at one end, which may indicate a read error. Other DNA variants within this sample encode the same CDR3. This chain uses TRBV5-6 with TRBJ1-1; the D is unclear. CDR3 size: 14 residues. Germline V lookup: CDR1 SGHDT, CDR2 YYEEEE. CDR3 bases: TGTGCCAGCAGCTTGAATAAGAGGTTGGCTGAAGCCTTCTTT. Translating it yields CASSLNKRLAEAFF.

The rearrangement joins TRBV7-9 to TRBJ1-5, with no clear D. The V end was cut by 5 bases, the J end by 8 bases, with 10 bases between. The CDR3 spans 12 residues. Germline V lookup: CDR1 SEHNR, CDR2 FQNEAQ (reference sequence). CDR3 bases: TGTGCCAGCAGCCAGACAAAAGAGCCCCAGCATTTT. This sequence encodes CASSQTKEPQHF.

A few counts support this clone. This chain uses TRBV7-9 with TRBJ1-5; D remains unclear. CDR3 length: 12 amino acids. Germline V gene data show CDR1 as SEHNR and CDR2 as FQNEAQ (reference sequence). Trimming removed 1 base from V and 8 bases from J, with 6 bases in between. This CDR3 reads CASSLVAEPQHF. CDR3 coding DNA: TGTGCCAGCAGCTTAGTTGCAGAGCCCCAGCATTTT.

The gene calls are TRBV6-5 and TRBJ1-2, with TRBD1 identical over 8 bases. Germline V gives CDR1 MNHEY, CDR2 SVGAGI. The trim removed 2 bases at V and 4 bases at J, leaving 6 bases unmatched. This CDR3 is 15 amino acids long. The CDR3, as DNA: TGTGCCAGCAGTTACCCCAGGGGGCCGACCTATGGCTACACCTTC. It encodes CASSYPRGPTYGYTF.

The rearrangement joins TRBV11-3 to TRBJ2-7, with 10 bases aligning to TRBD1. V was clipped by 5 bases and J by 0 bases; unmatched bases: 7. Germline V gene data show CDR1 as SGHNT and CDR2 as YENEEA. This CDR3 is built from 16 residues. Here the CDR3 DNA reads TGTGCCAGCAGCACAAGGGACAGGGGCGTCTCCTACGAGCAGTACTTC. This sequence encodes CASSTRDRGVSYEQYF.

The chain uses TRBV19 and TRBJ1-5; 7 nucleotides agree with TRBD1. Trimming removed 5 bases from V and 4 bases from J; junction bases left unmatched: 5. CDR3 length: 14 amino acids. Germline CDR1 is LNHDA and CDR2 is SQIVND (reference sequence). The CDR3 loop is CASSLHRGNQPQHF. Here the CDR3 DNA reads TGTGCCAGTAGTCTTCACAGGGGTAATCAGCCCCAGCATTTT.

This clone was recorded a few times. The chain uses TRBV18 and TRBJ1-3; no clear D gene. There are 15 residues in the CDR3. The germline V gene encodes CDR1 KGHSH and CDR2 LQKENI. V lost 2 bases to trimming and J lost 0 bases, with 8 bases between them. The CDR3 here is CASSPEAYSGNTIYF. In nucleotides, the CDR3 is TGTGCCAGCTCACCAGAGGCCTACTCTGGAAACACCATATATTTT.

The CDR3 coding sequence is TGTGCCAGCAGCCAAGAGATATCGGGGGGGCGTTACGAGCAGTACTTC. It is translated as CASSQEISGGRYEQYF. The chain links TRBV4-2 to TRBJ2-7, with 8 bases fitting TRBD2. There are 16 residues in the CDR3. CDR1 and CDR2 (germline): LGHNA, YNFKEQ. Trimming removed 0 bases from V and 4 bases from J; junction bases left unmatched: 8.

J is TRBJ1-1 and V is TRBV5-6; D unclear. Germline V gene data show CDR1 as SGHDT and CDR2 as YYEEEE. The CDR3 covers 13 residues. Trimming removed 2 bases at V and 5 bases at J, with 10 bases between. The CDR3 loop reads CASSFQALTEAFF. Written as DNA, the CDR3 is TGTGCCAGCAGCTTCCAGGCTCTGACTGAAGCTTTCTTT.

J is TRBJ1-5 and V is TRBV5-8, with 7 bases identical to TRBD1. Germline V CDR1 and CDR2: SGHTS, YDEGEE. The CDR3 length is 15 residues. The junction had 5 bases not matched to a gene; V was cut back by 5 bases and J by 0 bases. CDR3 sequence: CASSPGQFSNQPQHF. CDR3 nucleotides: TGTGCCAGCAGTCCGGGACAGTTTAGCAATCAGCCCCAGCATTTT.

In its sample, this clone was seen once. For the CDR3, the DNA is TGTGCCAGCAGCGTCTGGTGGTCCGGAGAGACCCAGTACTTC. It translates to CASSVWWSGETQYF. The rearrangement links TRBV9 to TRBJ2-5; D unclear. The V and J ends lost 2 bases and 4 bases respectively, with 12 bases between them. The CDR3 length is 14 residues. Germline CDR1 reads SGDLS; CDR2 reads YYNGEE. Full variable domain (missing parts from reference TRBV9 and TRBJ2-5): DSGVTQTPKHLITATGQRVTLRCSPRSGDLSVYWYQQSLDQGLQFLIQYYNGEERAKGNILERFSAQQFPDLHSELNLSSLELGDSALYFCASSVWWSGETQYFGPGTRLLVL.

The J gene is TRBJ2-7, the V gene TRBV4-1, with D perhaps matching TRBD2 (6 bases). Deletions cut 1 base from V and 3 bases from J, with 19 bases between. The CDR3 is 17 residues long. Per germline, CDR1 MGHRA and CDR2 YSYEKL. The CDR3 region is CASSQGGGAGVLYEQYF. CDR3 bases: TGCGCCAGCAGCCAAGGGGGTGGAGCGGGCGTCCTCTACGAGCAGTACTTC.

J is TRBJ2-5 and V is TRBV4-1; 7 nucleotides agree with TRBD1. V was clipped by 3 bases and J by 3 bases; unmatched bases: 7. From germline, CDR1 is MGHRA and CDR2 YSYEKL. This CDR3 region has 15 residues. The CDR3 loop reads CASSHWAGTEETQYF. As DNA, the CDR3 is TGCGCCAGCAGCCATTGGGCCGGGACAGAAGAGACCCAGTACTTC.

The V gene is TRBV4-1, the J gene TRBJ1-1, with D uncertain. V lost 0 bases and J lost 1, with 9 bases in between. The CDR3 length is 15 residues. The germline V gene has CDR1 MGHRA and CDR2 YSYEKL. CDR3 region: CASSQERIPNTEAFF. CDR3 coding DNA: TGCGCCAGCAGCCAAGAGCGGATTCCGAACACTGAAGCTTTCTTT.

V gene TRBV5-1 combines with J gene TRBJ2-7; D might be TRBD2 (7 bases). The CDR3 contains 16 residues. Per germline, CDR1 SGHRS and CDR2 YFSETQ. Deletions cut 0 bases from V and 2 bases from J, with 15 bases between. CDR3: CASSLAGGPGAYEQYF. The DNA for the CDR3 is TGCGCCAGCAGCTTGGCGGGAGGTCCAGGGGCCTACGAGCAGTACTTC.

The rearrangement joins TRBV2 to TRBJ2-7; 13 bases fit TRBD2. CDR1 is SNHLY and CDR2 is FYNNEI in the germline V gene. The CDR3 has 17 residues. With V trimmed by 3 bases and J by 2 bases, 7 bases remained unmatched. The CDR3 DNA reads TGTGCCAGCAGTGATCGACTAGCGGGAGGCCTGCCCTACGAGCAGTACTTC. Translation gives CASSDRLAGGLPYEQYF.

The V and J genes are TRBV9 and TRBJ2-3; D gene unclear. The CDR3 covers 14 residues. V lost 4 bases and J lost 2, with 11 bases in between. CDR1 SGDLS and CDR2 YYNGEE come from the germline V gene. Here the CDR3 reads CASSLSDLTDTQYF. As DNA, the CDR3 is TGTGCCAGCAGCCTCAGTGATCTCACAGATACGCAGTATTTT.

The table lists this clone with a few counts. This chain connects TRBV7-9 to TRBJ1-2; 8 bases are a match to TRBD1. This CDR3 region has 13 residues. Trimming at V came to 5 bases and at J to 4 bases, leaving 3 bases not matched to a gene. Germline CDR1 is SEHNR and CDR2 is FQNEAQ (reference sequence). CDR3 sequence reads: CASSPTGGYGYTF. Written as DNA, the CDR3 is TGTGCCAGCAGCCCCACAGGGGGCTATGGCTACACCTTC.

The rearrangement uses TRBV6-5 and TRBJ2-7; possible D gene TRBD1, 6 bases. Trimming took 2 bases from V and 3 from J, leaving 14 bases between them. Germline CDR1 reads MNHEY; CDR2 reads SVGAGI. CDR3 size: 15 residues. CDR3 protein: CASSYGQSSLYEQYF. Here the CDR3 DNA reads TGTGCCAGCAGTTACGGACAGTCCTCCCTCTACGAGCAGTACTTC.